This T cell receptor beta chain was captured in a study of cytotoxic CD8 clonotypes in ibrutinib-treated CLL. The CDR3 is made up of 16 amino acids. Germline V gene data show CDR1 as SGHRS and CDR2 as YFSETQ. V lost 4 bases and J 4 bases, leaving 20 bases between the germline ends. On this clone itself: Its antigen is still unknown.

Measured with immunoSEQ multiplex PCR; TCRdb has only the in-frame clones, and not every one. The sample holds some 100,000 clones, 58% seen once. Whole-study results and caveats: Age-matched healthy donor levels were exceeded by baseline clonality, which tracked circulating CD8+ T-cell counts.

The V and J genes are TRBV5-1 and TRBJ1-2, with D tentatively TRBD1 (6 bases). The sample consisted of PBMCs, taken after 24 months of ibrutinib treatment. The clonotype originates from a human donor with chronic lymphocytic leukemia. CDR3 in DNA: TGCGCCAGCAGCCCGAGGACAGCCCCTGAGGGCTATGGCTACACCTTC. Translating gives CASSPRTAPEGYGYTF.